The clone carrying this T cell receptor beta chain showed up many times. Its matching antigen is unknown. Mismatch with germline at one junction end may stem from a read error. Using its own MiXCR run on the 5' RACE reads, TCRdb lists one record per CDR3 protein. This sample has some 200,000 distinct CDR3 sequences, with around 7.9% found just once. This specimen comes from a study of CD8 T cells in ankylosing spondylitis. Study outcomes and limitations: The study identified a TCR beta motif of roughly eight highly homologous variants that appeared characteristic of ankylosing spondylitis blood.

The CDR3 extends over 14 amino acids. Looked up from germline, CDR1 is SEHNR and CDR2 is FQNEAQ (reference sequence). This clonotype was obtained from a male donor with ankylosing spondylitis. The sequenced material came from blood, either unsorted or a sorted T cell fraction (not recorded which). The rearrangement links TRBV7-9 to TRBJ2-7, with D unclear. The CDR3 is CASTLIGEAYEQYF. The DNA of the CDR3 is TGTGCCAGCACCTTAATAGGCGAAGCCTACGAGCAGTACTTC.